The 5 T cell receptor beta chains below all came from one sample that was sequenced in a study of long-term antiretroviral therapy in people with HIV. Run at survey level, the immunoSEQ assay was version v3.0. Profiled with immunoSEQ multiplex PCR; TCRdb holds only in-frame clones, not every one. The sample has about 19,000 clones, 90% to 95% seen once; the top ten hold approximately 9.5%. Source: unsorted PBMCs, taken 3 years after starting antiretroviral therapy. Receptor source: a man in his fifties or sixties with HIV.

The chain couples TRBV6-5 to TRBJ2-3; 7 bases fit TRBD2. Per germline, CDR1 MNHEY and CDR2 SVGAGI. The junction had 12 bases not matched to a gene; V was cut back by 7 bases and J by 5 bases. The CDR3 is made up of 15 amino acids. The CDR3 loop reads CASTKGRGSLDTQYF. Here the CDR3 DNA reads TGTGCCAGCACTAAGGGGAGGGGATCATTAGATACGCAGTATTTT.

The chain employs TRBV7-3 and TRBJ1-1; weak D call: TRBD1 (5 bases). The germline V and J ends were trimmed by 5 bases and 1 base, with 8 bases remaining between them. In germline, CDR1 is SGHTA, CDR2 FQGTGA. There are 13 residues in the CDR3. This CDR3 reads CASSADRNTEAFF. The CDR3 DNA follows: TGTGCCAGCAGCGCTGACAGGAACACTGAAGCTTTCTTT.

This rearrangement joins TRBV5-4 to TRBJ2-7; 11 nucleotides agree with TRBD1. This CDR3 is 16 amino acids long. The germline gives CDR1 SGHNT, CDR2 YYREEE (reference sequence). Trimming took 0 bases from V and 2 from J; bases not matched to a gene: 4. Here the CDR3 DNA reads TGTGCCAGCAGCTTGGCCCGGACAGGGGGCCCCTACGAGCAGTACTTC. It is translated as CASSLARTGGPYEQYF.

This clone was seen only once. This sequence joins TRBV9 and TRBJ2-7; D is possibly TRBD2 (5 bases). V lost 0 bases and J lost 2, with 9 bases in between. The V gene's germline CDR1 is SGDLS and CDR2 YYNGEE. This CDR3 is built from 14 residues. This CDR3 is CASSVEDFTYEQYF. The CDR3 nucleotides read TGTGCCAGCAGCGTAGAGGACTTTACCTACGAGCAGTACTTC.

This rearrangement joins TRBV7-3 to TRBJ2-3; a possible D gene is TRBD2 (6 bases). The CDR3 totals 14 residues. The germline V gene encodes CDR1 SGHTA and CDR2 FQGTGA. V was pared by 5 bases and J by 6 bases, with 15 bases between. The DNA of the CDR3 is TGTGCCAGCAGCCCCACGGGAGCTCTTGATACGCAGTATTTT. Its protein is CASSPTGALDTQYF.